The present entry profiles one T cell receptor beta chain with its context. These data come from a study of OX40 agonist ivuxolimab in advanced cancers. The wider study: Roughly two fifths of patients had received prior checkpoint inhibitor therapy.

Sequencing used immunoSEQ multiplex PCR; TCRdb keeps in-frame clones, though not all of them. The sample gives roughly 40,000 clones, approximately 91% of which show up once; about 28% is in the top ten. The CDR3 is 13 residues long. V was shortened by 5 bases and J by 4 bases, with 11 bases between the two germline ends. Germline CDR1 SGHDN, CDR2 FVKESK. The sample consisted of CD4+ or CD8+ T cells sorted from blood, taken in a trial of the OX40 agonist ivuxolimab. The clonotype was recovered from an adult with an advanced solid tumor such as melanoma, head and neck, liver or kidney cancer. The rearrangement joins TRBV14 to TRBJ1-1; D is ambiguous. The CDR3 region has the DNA TGTGCCAGCAGCTTCGGGCTGCGCACTGAAGCTTTCTTT. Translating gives CASSFGLRTEAFF.